What follows are 14 T cell receptor beta chains derived from one specimen sequenced in a study of cytomegalovirus exposure and HLA in healthy donors. The PCR had 60 Vbeta and 13 Jbeta primers. Only in-frame clones appear in the TCRdb table, and some are missing; sequencing was by immunoSEQ multiplex PCR. The sample lists 120,000 to 150,000 clones; 88% were seen once. The sample was PBMCs. The receptors shown here come from a woman aged 40 to 50 in good health and CMV-seronegative.

The J gene is TRBJ2-7, the V gene TRBV9; no reliable D call. V was clipped by 2 bases and J by 0 bases, with 6 bases between them. This CDR3 comprises 13 residues. Germline V gene lookup returns CDR1 SGDLS and CDR2 YYNGEE. The CDR3 reads CASSVSPSYEQYF. CDR3 nucleotide sequence: TGTGCCAGCAGCGTTAGCCCCTCCTACGAGCAGTACTTC.

This rearrangement joins TRBV27 to TRBJ2-7; possible D gene TRBD2, 5 bases. V gave up 5 bases and J gave up 4 bases, with 9 bases separating them. Per germline, CDR1 MNHEY and CDR2 SMNVEV (reference sequence). This CDR3 contains 12 residues. For the CDR3, the DNA is TGTGCCAGCAGTCCACTAGTGTACGAGCAGTACTTC. It specifies CASSPLVYEQYF.

This clone was seen just once. The chain employs TRBV28 and TRBJ1-2; 7 bases match TRBD1. J lost 2 bases, V lost 0 bases, and 3 bases had no gene match. The CDR3 length is 15 residues. CDR1 and CDR2 from the germline V gene are MDHEN and SYDVKM. This CDR3 reads CASSLWGQTNYGYTF. CDR3 sequence (DNA): TGTGCCAGCAGTTTATGGGGACAGACAAACTATGGCTACACCTTC.

J is TRBJ1-4 and V is TRBV27; D perhaps matches TRBD1 (5 bases). V gave up 6 bases and J gave up 8 bases, with 13 bases separating them. The CDR3 extends over 13 amino acids. Per germline, CDR1 MNHEY and CDR2 SMNVEV (reference sequence). The CDR3 loop is CASRQYPGEKLFF. CDR3 nucleotides: TGTGCCAGCAGACAATACCCAGGGGAAAAACTGTTTTTT.

The rearrangement joins TRBV28 to TRBJ1-2; D unclear. V was pared by 4 bases and J by 2 bases, with 11 bases between. CDR1 is MDHEN, CDR2 SYDVKM, per germline. The CDR3 extends over 14 amino acids. CDR3 bases: TGTGCCAGCAGTTCCGGGTCAGACAACTATGGCTACACCTTC. Its translation: CASSSGSDNYGYTF.

Only one count was recorded for this clone. Other DNA sequences in the same sample also yield this CDR3. V usage is TRBV28 and J usage is TRBJ1-1; D is unresolved. The CDR3 has 12 residues. V gave up 3 bases and J gave up 1 base, with 3 bases separating them. Germline lookup yields CDR1 MDHEN and CDR2 SYDVKM. The CDR3 protein is CASSFRNTEAFF. The DNA for the CDR3 is TGTGCCAGCAGTTTTAGGAACACTGAAGCTTTCTTT.

The genes are TRBV28 and TRBJ2-1; TRBD2 matches at 11 bases. Germline V gene lookup returns CDR1 MDHEN and CDR2 SYDVKM. The CDR3 extends over 15 amino acids. The V segment lost 6 bases and the J segment 2 bases; nucleotides outside the gene matches: 3. DNA for the CDR3: TGTGCCAGCAGCTATAGCGGGAGGGCCTACAATGAGCAGTTCTTC. As protein: CASSYSGRAYNEQFF.

The chain links TRBV18 to TRBJ1-1; 11 bases map to TRBD1. V was clipped by 4 bases and J by 4 bases; unmatched bases: 5. The CDR3 is 15 residues long. Germline V CDR1 and CDR2: KGHSH, LQKENI. In DNA form, the CDR3 reads TGTGCCAGCTCACAACCCGGGACAGGGGGCACTGAAGCTTTCTTT. Protein sequence: CASSQPGTGGTEAFF.

The V gene is TRBV27, the J gene TRBJ2-3; TRBD1 agrees at 9 bases. Germline-derived CDR1 and CDR2 are MNHEY and SMNVEV (reference sequence). The CDR3 is made up of 16 amino acids. With 5 bases clipped from V and 4 bases from J, the junction kept 10 bases outside the gene matches. DNA of the CDR3: TGTGCCAGCAGTCACGGACAGGGGAGGAGGGCAGATACGCAGTATTTT. Its protein is CASSHGQGRRADTQYF.

The chain joins TRBV19 to TRBJ1-5; D not certain. The CDR3 spans 14 residues. The germline CDR1 and CDR2 sequences are LNHDA and SQIVND (reference sequence). Trimming pared 0 bases from V and 7 bases from J, leaving 10 bases between. CDR3 sequence: CASSIDRGGQPQHF. The CDR3 DNA follows: TGTGCCAGTAGTATAGATCGGGGAGGGCAGCCCCAGCATTTT.

The J gene is TRBJ2-1, the V gene TRBV11-3; D is uncertain. Between the trimmed V and J ends, which lost 4 bases and 9 bases, there was a span of 13 bases. This CDR3 spans 13 amino acids. CDR1 SGHNT and CDR2 YENEEA come from the germline V gene. Here the CDR3 reads CASSSITSGEQFF. The CDR3 region has the DNA TGTGCCAGCAGCTCAATCACATCAGGTGAGCAGTTCTTC.

This sequence joins TRBV28 and TRBJ2-1; 10 nucleotides align to TRBD2. The CDR3 has 13 residues. Trimming cost V 8 bases and J 6 bases; bases outside gene matches: 4. Germline V gives CDR1 MDHEN, CDR2 SYDVKM. The CDR3 here is CASLLAGGNEQFF. For the CDR3, the DNA is TGTGCCAGCCTATTAGCGGGGGGCAATGAGCAGTTCTTC.

CDR3 loop: CAIERGLDEQYF. The CDR3 DNA reads TGTGCCATCGAGCGGGGCCTGGATGAGCAGTACTTC. This chain joins TRBV2 and TRBJ2-7; the match to TRBD2 covers 7 bases. CDR1 and CDR2 (germline): SNHLY, FYNNEI. V gave up 10 bases and J gave up 7 bases; unmatched junction bases: 10. CDR3 length equals 12 residues.

The chain links TRBV11-3 to TRBJ2-7; D is perhaps TRBD2 (6 bases). The germline V gene has CDR1 SGHNT and CDR2 YENEEA. Trimming took 5 bases from V and 0 from J, leaving 17 bases between them. The CDR3 runs 16 residues. CDR3 loop: CASSPRGRRNSYEQYF. Here the CDR3 DNA reads TGTGCCAGCAGCCCCCGGGGGAGGCGGAACTCCTACGAGCAGTACTTC.